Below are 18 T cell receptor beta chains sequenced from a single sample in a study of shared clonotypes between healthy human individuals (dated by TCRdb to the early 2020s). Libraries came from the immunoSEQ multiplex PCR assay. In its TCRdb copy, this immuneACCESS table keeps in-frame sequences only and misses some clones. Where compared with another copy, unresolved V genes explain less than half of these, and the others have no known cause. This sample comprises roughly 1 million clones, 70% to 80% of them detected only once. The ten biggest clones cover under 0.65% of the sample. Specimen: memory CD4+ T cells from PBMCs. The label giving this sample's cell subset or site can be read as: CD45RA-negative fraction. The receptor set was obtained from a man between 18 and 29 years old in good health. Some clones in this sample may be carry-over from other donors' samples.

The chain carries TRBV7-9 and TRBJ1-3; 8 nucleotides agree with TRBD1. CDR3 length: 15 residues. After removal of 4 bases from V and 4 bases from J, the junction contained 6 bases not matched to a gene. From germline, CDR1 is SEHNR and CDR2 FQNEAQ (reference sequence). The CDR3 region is CASSSLTGVGNTIYF. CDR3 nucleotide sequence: TGTGCCAGCAGCTCTCTGACAGGGGTGGGAAACACCATATATTTT.

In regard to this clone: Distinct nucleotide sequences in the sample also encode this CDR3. CDR3 DNA sequence: TGCAGCGTTGAAGGTGGCACAGATACGCAGTATTTT. Its protein is CSVEGGTDTQYF. This chain uses TRBV29-1 with TRBJ2-3; D is ambiguous. This CDR3 is 12 amino acids long. From germline, CDR1 is SQVTM and CDR2 ANQGSEA. Trimming removed 1 base from V and 1 base from J, with 3 bases in between.

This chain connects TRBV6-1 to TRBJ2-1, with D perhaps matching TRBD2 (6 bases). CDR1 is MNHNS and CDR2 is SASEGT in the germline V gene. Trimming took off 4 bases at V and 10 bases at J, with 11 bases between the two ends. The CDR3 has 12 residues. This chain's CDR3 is CASSARDFEQFF. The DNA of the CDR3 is TGTGCCAGCAGTGCTCGGGACTTCGAGCAGTTCTTC.

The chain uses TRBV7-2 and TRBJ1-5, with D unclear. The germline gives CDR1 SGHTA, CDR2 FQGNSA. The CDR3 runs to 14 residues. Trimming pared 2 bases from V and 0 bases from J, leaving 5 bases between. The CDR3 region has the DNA TGTGCCAGCAGCTTACTGGATAGCAATCAGCCCCAGCATTTT. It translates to CASSLLDSNQPQHF.

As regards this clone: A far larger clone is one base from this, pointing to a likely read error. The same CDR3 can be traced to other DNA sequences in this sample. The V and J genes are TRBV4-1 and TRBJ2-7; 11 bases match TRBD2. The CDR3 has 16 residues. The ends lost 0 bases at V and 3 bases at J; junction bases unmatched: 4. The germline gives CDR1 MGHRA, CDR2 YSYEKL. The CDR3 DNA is TGCGCCAGCAGCCAAGACCGGACTAGCGGGTTCTACGAGCAGTACTTC. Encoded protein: CASSQDRTSGFYEQYF.

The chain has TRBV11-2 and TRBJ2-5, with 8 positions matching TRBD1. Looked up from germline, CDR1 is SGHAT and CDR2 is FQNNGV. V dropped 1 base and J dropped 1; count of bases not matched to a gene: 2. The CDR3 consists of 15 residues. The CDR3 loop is CASSLAGQAQETQYF. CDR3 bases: TGTGCCAGCAGCTTAGCGGGACAGGCCCAAGAGACCCAGTACTTC. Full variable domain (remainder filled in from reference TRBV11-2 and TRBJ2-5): EAGVAQSPRYKIIEKRQSVAFWCNPISGHATLYWYQQILGQGPKLLIQFQNNGVVDDSQLPKDRFSAERLKGVDSTLKIQPAKLEDSAVYLCASSLAGQAQETQYFGPGTRLLVL.

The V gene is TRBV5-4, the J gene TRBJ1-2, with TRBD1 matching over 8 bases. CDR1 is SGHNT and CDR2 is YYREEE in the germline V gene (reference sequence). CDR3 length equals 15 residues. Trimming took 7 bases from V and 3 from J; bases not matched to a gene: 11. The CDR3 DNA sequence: TGTGCCAGCGGAGCAGGGGGCGCTTTTTACTATGGCTACACCTTC. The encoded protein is CASGAGGAFYYGYTF.

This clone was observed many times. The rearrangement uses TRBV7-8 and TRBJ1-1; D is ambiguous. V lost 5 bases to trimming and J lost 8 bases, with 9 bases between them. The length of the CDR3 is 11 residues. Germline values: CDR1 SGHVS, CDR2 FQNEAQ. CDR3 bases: TGTGCCAGCAGCCTCGGGGTAGAAGCTTTCTTT. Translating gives CASSLGVEAFF.

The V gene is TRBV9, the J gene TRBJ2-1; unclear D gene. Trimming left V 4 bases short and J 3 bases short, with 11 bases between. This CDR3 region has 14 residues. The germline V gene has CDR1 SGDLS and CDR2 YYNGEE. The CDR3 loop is CASSMDPHYNEQFF. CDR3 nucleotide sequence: TGTGCCAGCAGCATGGACCCGCACTACAATGAGCAGTTCTTC.

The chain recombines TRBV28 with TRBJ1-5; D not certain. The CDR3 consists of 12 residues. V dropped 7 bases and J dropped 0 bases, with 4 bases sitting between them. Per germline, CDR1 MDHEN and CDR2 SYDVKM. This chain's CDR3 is CASKYSNQPQHF. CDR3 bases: TGTGCCAGCAAATATAGCAATCAGCCCCAGCATTTT.

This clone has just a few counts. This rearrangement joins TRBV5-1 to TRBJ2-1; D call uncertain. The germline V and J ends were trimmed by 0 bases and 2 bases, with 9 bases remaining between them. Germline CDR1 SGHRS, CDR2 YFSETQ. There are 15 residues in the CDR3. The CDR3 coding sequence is TGCGCCAGCAGCTTGGTCTCTGGGCCCTACAATGAGCAGTTCTTC. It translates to CASSLVSGPYNEQFF.

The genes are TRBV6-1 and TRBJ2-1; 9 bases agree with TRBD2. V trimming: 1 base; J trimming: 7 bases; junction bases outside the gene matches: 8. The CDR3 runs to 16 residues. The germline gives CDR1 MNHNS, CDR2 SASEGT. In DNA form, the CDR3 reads TGTGCCAGCAGTGAAGGTCCAGCGGGAGGATGGAATGAGCAGTTCTTC. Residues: CASSEGPAGGWNEQFF.

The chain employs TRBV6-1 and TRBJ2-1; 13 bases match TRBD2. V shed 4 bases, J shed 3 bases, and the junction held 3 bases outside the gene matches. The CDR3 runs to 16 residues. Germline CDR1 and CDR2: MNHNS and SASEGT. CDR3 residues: CASSGGTSGNYNEQFF. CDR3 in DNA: TGTGCCAGCAGTGGAGGGACTAGCGGGAACTACAATGAGCAGTTCTTC.

Written as DNA, the CDR3 is TGTGCCAGCTCACGGACAGGGGTCGGGGATGGTGAGCAGTACTTC. It yields the protein CASSRTGVGDGEQYF. This rearrangement joins TRBV18 to TRBJ2-7; the match to TRBD1 covers 9 bases. With 4 bases clipped from V and 7 bases from J, the junction kept 11 bases outside the gene matches. From germline, CDR1 is KGHSH and CDR2 LQKENI. The CDR3 sequence is 15 residues long.

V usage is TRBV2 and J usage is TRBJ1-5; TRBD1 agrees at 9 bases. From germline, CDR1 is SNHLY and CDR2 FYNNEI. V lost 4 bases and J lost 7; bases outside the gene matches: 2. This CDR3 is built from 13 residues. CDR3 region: CASSGTGEQPQHF. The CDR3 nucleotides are TGTGCCAGCAGTGGGACAGGGGAGCAGCCCCAGCATTTT.

The CDR3 spells CASSLNPDLAGVTDTQYF. The CDR3, as DNA: TGTGCCAGCAGCTTGAATCCGGACCTAGCGGGAGTTACAGATACGCAGTATTTT. This chain joins TRBV5-5 and TRBJ2-3; 10 nucleotides agree with TRBD2. The CDR3 length is 18 residues. The junction had 11 bases not matched to a gene; V was cut back by 1 base and J by 3 bases. Germline V gives CDR1 SGHKS, CDR2 YYEKEE (reference sequence).

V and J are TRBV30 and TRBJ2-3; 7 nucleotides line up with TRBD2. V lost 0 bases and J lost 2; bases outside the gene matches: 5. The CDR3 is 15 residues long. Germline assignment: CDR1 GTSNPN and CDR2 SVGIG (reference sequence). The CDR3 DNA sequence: TGTGCCTGGAGTGTAAGCGGGACCTCCACAGATACGCAGTATTTT. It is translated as CAWSVSGTSTDTQYF.

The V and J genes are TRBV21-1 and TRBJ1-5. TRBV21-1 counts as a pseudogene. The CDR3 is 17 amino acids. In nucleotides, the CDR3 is TGTGCCAGCAGCAAAAGAACCCGAGGCTGGGGAAGGCAGCCCCAGCATTTT. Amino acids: CASSKRTRGWGRQPQHF.